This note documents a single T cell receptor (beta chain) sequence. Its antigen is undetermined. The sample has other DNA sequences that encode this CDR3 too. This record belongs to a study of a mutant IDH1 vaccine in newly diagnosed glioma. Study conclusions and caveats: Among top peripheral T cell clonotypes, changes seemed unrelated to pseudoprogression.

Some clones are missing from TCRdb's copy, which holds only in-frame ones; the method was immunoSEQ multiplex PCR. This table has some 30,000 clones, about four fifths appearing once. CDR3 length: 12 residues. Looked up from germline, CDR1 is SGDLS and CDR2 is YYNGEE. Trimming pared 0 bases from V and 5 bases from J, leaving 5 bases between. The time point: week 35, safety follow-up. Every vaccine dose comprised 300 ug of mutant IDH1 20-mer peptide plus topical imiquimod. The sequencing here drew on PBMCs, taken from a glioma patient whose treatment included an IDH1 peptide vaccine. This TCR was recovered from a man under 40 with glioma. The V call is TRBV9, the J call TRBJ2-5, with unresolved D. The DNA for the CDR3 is TGTGCCAGCAGCGTAGGTGGGGAGACCCAGTACTTC. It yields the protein CASSVGGETQYF.